This T cell receptor beta chain was observed in a study of blood T cell repertoires in COVID-19. Study details: Some COVID-19 samples were acute and others convalescent; all came from the United States, Italy and Spain.

Authors' processing steps: For nucleated cells, counts were estimated from reference gene primer amplification. Produced via immunoSEQ multiplex PCR; TCRdb's table is partial and in-frame only. The V and J calls and the clone size are those of that table, but D and trimming were determined from the DNA. Of 200,000 to 250,000 clones listed, roughly 83% are singletons. Looked up from germline, CDR1 is SGHTA and CDR2 is FQGNSA. V was trimmed by 5 bases and J by 3 bases, leaving 11 bases between them. The CDR3 extends over 13 amino acids. This sequence was found in a woman in her fifties or sixties who had recovered from COVID-19. V and J are TRBV7-2 and TRBJ2-7; D possibly corresponds to TRBD2 (6 bases). Specimen: PBMCs or T cells enriched from blood (not recorded which). CDR3 nucleotide sequence: TGTGCCAGCAGCAGCCGGGGGAACTACGAGCAGTACTTC. Its protein product is CASSSRGNYEQYF.